One T cell receptor (beta chain) is described in this entry. Its antigen is undetermined. Germline assignment: CDR1 DFQATT and CDR2 SNEGSKA (reference sequence). There are 13 residues in the CDR3. This entry comes from a study of blood T cells in healthy people across ages. About the research overall: About one barcoded beta molecule per two T cells came from capture by template switching.

General study points: Long-lived and aged donors differed, with more naive CD4+ cells and higher diversity in the long-lived.

A second PCR, run for about 7 to 12 cycles, used a sample-barcoded 5' primer plus a J-beta primer mix. TCRdb reprocessed the 5' RACE reads with MiXCR, giving one entry per CDR3 protein. The table records approximately 810,000 distinct CDR3 sequences, about 36% of them present only once. All donors came from Russia, were Caucasian and healthy, and spanned ages about 6 to 100. Sequenced sample: blood. This clonotype originated in a man between 18 and 29 years old in good health. The chain has TRBV20-1 and TRBJ1-6, with D tentatively TRBD1 (5 bases). The CDR3 bases are TGCGGAGTGCCTAAGGGGTACAATTCACCCCTCCACTTT. Translating gives CGVPKGYNSPLHF.